Each of the 26 T cell receptor beta chains below was sequenced from the same sample in a study of control samples from healthy donors and cancer patients. Produced via immunoSEQ multiplex PCR; TCRdb's table is partial and in-frame only. The sample records 70,000 to 75,000 clones, roughly 91% being singletons. What was sequenced was PBMCs. The origin of the receptors is a man in his sixties with lung cancer.

J is TRBJ1-1 and V is TRBV19; D not certain. CDR1 and CDR2 (germline): LNHDA, SQIVND (reference sequence). V shed 3 bases and J shed 3 bases, with 8 bases lying between them. The CDR3 loop spans 13 amino acids. The CDR3 region is CASSISGHTEAFF. CDR3 in DNA: TGTGCCAGTAGTATTAGTGGCCACACTGAAGCTTTCTTT.

The chain combines TRBV9 with TRBJ1-1; D uncertain. V shed 4 bases and J shed 4 bases, with 8 bases lying between them. The CDR3 totals 12 residues. Germline V lookup: CDR1 SGDLS, CDR2 YYNGEE. CDR3 residues: CASSPQTTEAFF. CDR3 sequence (DNA): TGTGCCAGCAGCCCCCAGACCACTGAAGCTTTCTTT. Together with reference TRBV9 and TRBJ1-1, the CDR3 gives the full variable domain: DSGVTQTPKHLITATGQRVTLRCSPRSGDLSVYWYQQSLDQGLQFLIQYYNGEERAKGNILERFSAQQFPDLHSELNLSSLELGDSALYFCASSPQTTEAFFGQGTRLTVV.

This clone was seen a single time. The chain recombines TRBV3-1 (or the pseudogene TRBV3-2) with TRBJ2-2; possible D gene TRBD1, 5 bases. The CDR3 is 12 amino acids. CDR1 and CDR2 from the germline V gene are LGHDT and YNNKEL (reference sequence). The ends were cut back, 2 bases at V and 9 bases at J, with 7 bases in the middle. CDR3 in amino acids: CASSQRGRELFF. The CDR3 nucleotides read TGTGCCAGCAGCCAAAGGGGAAGGGAGCTGTTTTTT.

The chain carries TRBV7-9 and TRBJ1-5; a weak D match, TRBD1 (5 bases). The CDR3 spans 14 residues. CDR1 SEHNR and CDR2 FQNEAQ come from the germline V gene (reference sequence). Trimming took 5 bases from V and 1 from J, leaving 9 bases between them. In DNA form, the CDR3 reads TGTGCCAGCAGCCCAAGGGACAGCAATCAGCCCCAGCATTTT. Encoded protein: CASSPRDSNQPQHF.

The chain links TRBV5-1 to TRBJ1-5; maybe TRBD1 (6 bases). Germline V gene data show CDR1 as SGHRS and CDR2 as YFSETQ. Trimming took 0 bases from V and 7 from J, leaving 11 bases between them. The CDR3 sequence is 14 residues long. CDR3 protein: CASSLVGGEQPQHF. DNA of the CDR3: TGCGCCAGCAGCTTGGTAGGGGGTGAGCAGCCCCAGCATTTT.

The chain carries TRBV6-5 and TRBJ2-5; D unresolved. Germline V gene data show CDR1 as MNHEY and CDR2 as SVGAGI. This CDR3 is built from 12 residues. V dropped 4 bases and J dropped 7 bases, with 10 bases sitting between them. CDR3 bases: TGTGCCAGCAGTTCCAATGCAGGGACCCAGTACTTC. It translates to CASSSNAGTQYF.

V usage is TRBV6-6 and J usage is TRBJ1-4; D unclear. Germline CDR1 is MNHNY and CDR2 is SVGAGI (reference sequence). V was clipped by 4 bases and J by 0 bases, with 9 bases between them. CDR3 size: 15 residues. The CDR3 nucleotides read TGTGCCAGCAGTTTTATGGGTGCAACTAATGAAAAACTGTTTTTT. It encodes CASSFMGATNEKLFF.

This chain links TRBV29-1 with TRBJ2-1; 7 nucleotides match TRBD1. Trimming at V came to 4 bases and at J to 2 bases, leaving 5 bases not matched to a gene. Germline assignment: CDR1 SQVTM and CDR2 ANQGSEA. There are 14 residues in the CDR3. The CDR3 region is CSVGRDRAYNEQFF. CDR3 DNA: TGCAGCGTTGGCCGGGACAGAGCCTACAATGAGCAGTTCTTC.

Remarks on this clone: A junction end diverges from the germline sequence, so it may reflect a read error. This chain joins TRBV7-3 and TRBJ2-2; the match to TRBD1 covers 7 bases. Germline loops: CDR1 SGHTA, CDR2 FQGTGA. The CDR3 length is 14 residues. The DNA for the CDR3 is TGTGCCAGCAGCTTCAGGGGGAACGCCGGGGAGCTGTTTTTT. It codes for CASSFRGNAGELFF.

The CDR3 region has the DNA TGTGCCAGCAGTGAACTGGGAAACTATGGCTACACCTTC. Amino acids: CASSELGNYGYTF. The genes are TRBV6-1 and TRBJ1-2, with unresolved D. The CDR3 runs to 13 residues. Trimming removed 2 bases from V and 2 bases from J, with 6 bases in between. Per germline, CDR1 MNHNS and CDR2 SASEGT.

This chain connects TRBV30 to TRBJ2-1; D not resolved. CDR3 size: 12 residues. CDR1 and CDR2 (germline): GTSNPN, SVGIG (reference sequence). Trimming pared 0 bases from V and 10 bases from J, leaving 10 bases between. The CDR3 spells CAWSVGSREQFF. The CDR3 bases are TGTGCCTGGAGTGTAGGCTCTAGGGAGCAGTTCTTC.

The V call is TRBV5-8, the J call TRBJ1-1; no reliable D call. The CDR3 covers 13 residues. Trimming stripped 1 base from V and 2 bases from J, with 6 bases between. Germline V lookup: CDR1 SGHTS, CDR2 YDEGEE. Written as DNA, the CDR3 is TGTGCCAGCAGCTTGTTGACAAACACTGAAGCTTTCTTT. Its translation: CASSLLTNTEAFF.

A word on this clone: Sequence at one end of the junction differs from germline and may be a read error. The CDR3 here is CASSQGGGGYTRELFF. In nucleotides, the CDR3 is TGCGCCAGCAGCCAAGGAGGGGGCGGGTACACCAGGGAGCTGTTTTTT. V usage is TRBV4-1 and J usage is TRBJ2-2; 7 nucleotides match TRBD1. The CDR3 has 16 residues. The V gene's germline CDR1 is MGHRA and CDR2 YSYEKL.

This clone was recorded a few times. The CDR3 sequence: CAWSVTLEGEQFF. The CDR3 DNA is TGTGCCTGGAGTGTAACCCTAGAAGGTGAGCAGTTCTTC. The rearrangement joins TRBV30 to TRBJ2-1; D is undetermined. The CDR3 is made up of 13 amino acids. Germline V gene data show CDR1 as GTSNPN and CDR2 as SVGIG (reference sequence). V lost 0 bases and J lost 9, with 12 bases in between.

V is TRBV18 and J is TRBJ2-7; 7 bases are a match to TRBD2. V gave up 0 bases and J gave up 2 bases; unmatched junction bases: 10. The CDR3 sequence is 17 residues long. Germline assignment: CDR1 KGHSH and CDR2 LQKENI. CDR3 region: CASSPPPYSGRAYEQYF. The CDR3 nucleotides are TGTGCCAGCTCACCACCCCCCTATAGCGGGCGGGCCTACGAGCAGTACTTC. The full variable domain, in which reference TRBV18 and TRBJ2-7 provide the parts outside the CDR3, is NAGVMQNPRHLVRRRGQEARLRCSPMKGHSHVYWYRQLPEEGLKFMVYLQKENIIDESGMPKERFSAEFPKEGPSILRIQQVVRGDSAAYFCASSPPPYSGRAYEQYFGPGTRLTVT.

The chain has TRBV10-2 and TRBJ1-2; 7 bases are a match to TRBD1. The ends lost 6 bases at V and 3 bases at J; junction bases unmatched: 10. Germline CDR1 and CDR2: WSHSY and SAAADI. The CDR3 runs to 15 residues. This CDR3 is CASSKPGQDHYGYTF. The CDR3 DNA is TGCGCCAGCAGCAAACCCGGACAGGACCACTATGGCTACACCTTC.

The V gene is TRBV14, the J gene TRBJ2-1; tentative D call: TRBD2 (5 bases). V was cut by 1 base and J by 7 bases, with 8 bases left in between. CDR1 is SGHDN and CDR2 is FVKESK in the germline V gene. The CDR3 covers 13 residues. The CDR3 sequence is CASSQVRGNEQFF. The CDR3 coding sequence is TGTGCCAGCAGCCAAGTACGGGGTAATGAGCAGTTCTTC.

V gene TRBV18 combines with J gene TRBJ1-1; the D is unclear. Germline V CDR1 and CDR2: KGHSH, LQKENI. This CDR3 comprises 13 residues. Trimming cost V 0 bases and J 11 bases, with 13 bases left between them. This CDR3 is CASSPPGQALAFF. CDR3 bases: TGTGCCAGCTCACCACCAGGGCAGGCTCTCGCTTTCTTT.

The V and J genes are TRBV2 and TRBJ1-5; perhaps TRBD1 as D (5 bases). V lost 0 bases, J lost 6 bases, and 9 bases lay in between. Germline V lookup: CDR1 SNHLY, CDR2 FYNNEI. This CDR3 contains 14 residues. The CDR3 is CASSEAGEGQPQHF. The CDR3 bases are TGTGCCAGCAGTGAAGCAGGGGAGGGTCAGCCCCAGCATTTT.

Points on this clone: An end of the junction differs from the germline gene, which may be a read error. This chain connects TRBV29-1 to TRBJ1-1; D is unresolved. Looked up from germline, CDR1 is SQVTM and CDR2 is ANQGSEA. This CDR3 is 10 amino acids long. The CDR3 protein is CSVGNAEAFF. CDR3 nucleotides: TGCAGCGTGGGGAACGCTGAAGCTTTCTTT.

This chain connects TRBV10-2 to TRBJ2-1, with 7 bases lining up with TRBD2. The V gene's germline CDR1 is WSHSY and CDR2 SAAADI. This CDR3 is built from 12 residues. V gave up 6 bases and J gave up 8 bases; unmatched junction bases: 4. CDR3 DNA: TGCGCCAGCAGCCGGGGAGGGGATGAGCAGTTCTTC. Its translation: CASSRGGDEQFF.

The chain uses TRBV25-1 and TRBJ1-2; no clear D. This CDR3 has 15 residues. V was cut by 2 bases and J by 0 bases, with 10 bases left in between. CDR1 is MGHDK, CDR2 SYGVNS, per germline. The CDR3 is CASSEGSSPNYGYTF. In nucleotides, the CDR3 is TGTGCCAGCAGTGAAGGTTCGAGTCCTAACTATGGCTACACCTTC.

This chain connects TRBV6-5 to TRBJ1-2; D uncertain. Germline loops: CDR1 MNHEY, CDR2 SVGAGI. Deletions cut 2 bases from V and 8 bases from J, with 12 bases between. This CDR3 spans 13 amino acids. CDR3 coding DNA: TGTGCCAGCAGTTACATGGGAAGTGACGGCTACACCTTC. It translates to CASSYMGSDGYTF.

The chain combines TRBV5-5 with TRBJ2-7; possibly TRBD2 for D (6 bases). Germline CDR1 SGHKS, CDR2 YYEKEE (reference sequence). The V gene lost 0 bases and the J gene lost 0 bases, with 10 bases spanning the gap. There are 15 residues in the CDR3. The CDR3 spells CASSLAVAASYEQYF. CDR3 bases: TGTGCCAGCAGCTTGGCGGTAGCGGCCTCCTACGAGCAGTACTTC.

The chain carries TRBV10-3 and TRBJ2-3, with 10 bases identical to TRBD2. This CDR3 has 15 amino acids. CDR1 and CDR2 (germline): ENHRY, SYGVKD. J lost 0 bases, V lost 6 bases, and 3 bases had no gene match. This CDR3 reads CAIRSTSGSTDTQYF. In nucleotides, the CDR3 is TGTGCCATCAGATCGACTAGCGGGAGCACAGATACGCAGTATTTT.

This chain's CDR3 is CASSSGFEKLFF. In DNA, the CDR3 is TGTGCCAGCAGTTCAGGGTTTGAAAAACTGTTTTTT. J is TRBJ1-4 and V is TRBV6-5, with D possibly matching TRBD1 (5 bases). This CDR3 is built from 12 residues. The V end was cut by 4 bases, the J end by 7 bases, with 7 bases between. Germline V gives CDR1 MNHEY, CDR2 SVGAGI.